One sample yielded the 6 T cell receptor beta chains listed below, sequenced in a study of beta chain features in type 1 diabetes. Whole-study findings and limits: Within each of all four CD4+ subsets, Type 1 diabetes patients had TCRB CDR3s that were moderately but significantly shorter.

Isolated RNA was reverse transcribed in full, so expressed TCRB transcripts were sequenced. The table came from immunoSEQ multiplex PCR; TCRdb's copy has only in-frame clones and leaves some out. The sample contains around 600,000 clones, 9.5% to 15% of which appear only once. These TCRs are of unknown antigen specificity. Input material: naive CD4+ T cells from blood. Receptors were obtained from a man aged 25-40 years with type 1 diabetes.

This clone has a handful of counts. J is TRBJ2-3 and V is TRBV5-1; 8 nucleotides match TRBD2. The V gene's germline CDR1 is SGHRS and CDR2 YFSETQ. V was clipped by 4 bases and J by 5 bases; unmatched bases: 12. The CDR3 runs 16 residues. The CDR3 nucleotides read TGCGCCAGCAGCGGAAGGGCGGGGGGCCTAGGAGATACGCAGTATTTT. Amino acids: CASSGRAGGLGDTQYF.

This clone was detected only a few times. The identical CDR3 is also encoded by other nucleotide sequences in the sample. The V gene is TRBV6-5, the J gene TRBJ2-1; the D call may be TRBD1 or TRBD2 (5 bases each). This CDR3 has 14 amino acids. The germline V gene has CDR1 MNHEY and CDR2 SVGAGI. V was trimmed by 3 bases and J by 0 bases, leaving 6 bases between them. CDR3 coding DNA: TGTGCCAGCAGTTATGGGGGCTCCTACAATGAGCAGTTCTTC. As protein: CASSYGGSYNEQFF.

This clone was observed a handful of times. The chain links TRBV23-1 to TRBJ1-5; 7 bases agree with TRBD1. TRBV23-1 is labeled an ORF, and its function is uncertain. Germline trimming cut 2 bases from V and 2 bases from J; bases unmatched to any gene: 6. The CDR3 contains 16 residues. CDR3 amino acids: CASSQGGGACNQPQHF. CDR3 coding DNA: TGCGCCAGCAGTCAAGGAGGGGGCGCCTGCAATCAGCCCCAGCATTTT.

The J gene is TRBJ1-2, the V gene TRBV18; TRBD1 is a possible D gene (6 bases). The V end lost 3 bases, the J end lost 8 bases, and 19 bases lay between the germline ends. Germline V gene sequence: CDR1 KGHSH, CDR2 LQKENI. The CDR3 totals 15 residues. The CDR3 DNA reads TGTGCCAGCTCACCCACAGACAGGTCCGTTGGAGGCTACACCTTC. Its protein product is CASSPTDRSVGGYTF.

The V call is TRBV7-9, the J call TRBJ1-2; D is unresolved. Looked up from germline, CDR1 is SEHNR and CDR2 is FQNEAQ (reference sequence). V lost 0 bases and J 8 bases, leaving 22 bases between the germline ends. The CDR3 contains 17 residues. The CDR3 is CASSLAKSGESKRGYTF. The CDR3 nucleotides are TGTGCCAGCAGCTTAGCGAAGTCCGGGGAATCGAAGAGAGGCTACACCTTC.

This clone was observed a few times. This rearrangement joins TRBV5-4 to TRBJ1-1; the D is unclear. The length of the CDR3 is 12 residues. Germline lookup yields CDR1 SGHNT and CDR2 YYREEE (reference sequence). V lost 5 bases to trimming and J lost 1 base, with 6 bases between them. The CDR3: CASRTPNTEAFF. The CDR3 bases are TGTGCCAGCAGGACCCCGAACACTGAAGCTTTCTTT.